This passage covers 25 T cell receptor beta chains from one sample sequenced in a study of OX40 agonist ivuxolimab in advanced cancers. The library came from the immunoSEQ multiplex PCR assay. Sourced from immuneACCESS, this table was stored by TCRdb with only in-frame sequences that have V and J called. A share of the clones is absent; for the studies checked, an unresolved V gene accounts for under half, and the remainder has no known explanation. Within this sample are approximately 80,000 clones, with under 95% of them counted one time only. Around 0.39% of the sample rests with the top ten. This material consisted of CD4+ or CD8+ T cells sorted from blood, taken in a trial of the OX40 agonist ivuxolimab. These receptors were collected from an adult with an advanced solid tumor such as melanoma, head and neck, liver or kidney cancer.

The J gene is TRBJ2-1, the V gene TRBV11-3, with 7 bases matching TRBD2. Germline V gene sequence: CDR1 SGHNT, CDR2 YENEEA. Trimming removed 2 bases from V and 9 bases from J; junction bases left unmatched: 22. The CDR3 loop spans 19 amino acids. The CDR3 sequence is CASSLRVTSLMLGKFEQFF. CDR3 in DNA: TGTGCCAGCAGCTTAAGGGTGACTAGCCTTATGTTAGGGAAATTTGAGCAGTTCTTC.

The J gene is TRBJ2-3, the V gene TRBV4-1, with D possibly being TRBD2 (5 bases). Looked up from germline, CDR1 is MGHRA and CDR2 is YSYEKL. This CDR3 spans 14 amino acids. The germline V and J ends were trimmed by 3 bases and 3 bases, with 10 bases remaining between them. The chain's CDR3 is CASSHRPGTDTQYF. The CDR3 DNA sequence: TGCGCCAGCAGCCACCGCCCGGGGACAGATACGCAGTATTTT.

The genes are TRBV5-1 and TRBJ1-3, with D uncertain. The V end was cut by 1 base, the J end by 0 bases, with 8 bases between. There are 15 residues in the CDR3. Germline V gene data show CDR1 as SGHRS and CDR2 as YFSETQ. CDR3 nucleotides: TGCGCCAGCAGCTTGCTTTCCCCCTCTGGAAACACCATATATTTT. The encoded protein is CASSLLSPSGNTIYF.

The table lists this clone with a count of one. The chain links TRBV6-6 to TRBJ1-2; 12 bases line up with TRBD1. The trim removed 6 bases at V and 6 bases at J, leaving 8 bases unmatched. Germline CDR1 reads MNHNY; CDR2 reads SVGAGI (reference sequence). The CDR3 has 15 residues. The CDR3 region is CASRITGTGGDGYTF. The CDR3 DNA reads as TGTGCCAGCAGGATTACCGGGACAGGGGGCGATGGCTACACCTTC.

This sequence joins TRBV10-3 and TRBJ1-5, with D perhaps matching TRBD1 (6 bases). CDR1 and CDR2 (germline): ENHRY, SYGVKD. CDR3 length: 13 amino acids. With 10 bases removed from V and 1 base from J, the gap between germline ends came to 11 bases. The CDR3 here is CATHRESNQPQHF. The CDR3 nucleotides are TGTGCCACGCACAGGGAGAGCAATCAGCCCCAGCATTTT.

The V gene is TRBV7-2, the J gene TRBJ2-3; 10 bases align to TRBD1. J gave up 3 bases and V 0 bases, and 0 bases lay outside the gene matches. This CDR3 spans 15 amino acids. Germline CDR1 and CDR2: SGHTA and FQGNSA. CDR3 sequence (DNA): TGTGCCAGCAGCTTAGCGGGACAGGGGACAGATACGCAGTATTTT. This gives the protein CASSLAGQGTDTQYF. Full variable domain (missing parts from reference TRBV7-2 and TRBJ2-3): GAGVSQSPSNKVTEKGKDVELRCDPISGHTALYWYRQSLGQGLEFLIYFQGNSAPDKSGLPSDRFSAERTGGSVSTLTIQRTQQEDSAVYLCASSLAGQGTDTQYFGPGTRLTVL.

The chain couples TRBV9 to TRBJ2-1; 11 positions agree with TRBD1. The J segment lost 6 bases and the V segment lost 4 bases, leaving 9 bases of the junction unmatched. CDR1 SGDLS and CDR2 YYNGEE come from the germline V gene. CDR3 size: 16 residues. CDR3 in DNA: TGTGCCAGCAGCCCCCGGACAGGGGGCGTTGGCAATGAGCAGTTCTTC. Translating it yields CASSPRTGGVGNEQFF.

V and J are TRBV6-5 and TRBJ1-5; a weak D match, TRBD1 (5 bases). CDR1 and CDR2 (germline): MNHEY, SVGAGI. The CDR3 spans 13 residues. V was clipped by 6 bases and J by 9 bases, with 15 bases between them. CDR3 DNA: TGTGCCAGCAGAGTGGACAACGCGCGGCCCCAGCATTTT. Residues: CASRVDNARPQHF.

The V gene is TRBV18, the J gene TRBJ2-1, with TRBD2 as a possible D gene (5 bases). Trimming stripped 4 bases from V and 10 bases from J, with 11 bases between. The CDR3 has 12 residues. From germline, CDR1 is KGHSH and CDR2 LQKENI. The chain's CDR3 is CASSRAGGEQFF. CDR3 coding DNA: TGTGCCAGCTCACGAGCAGGAGGAGAGCAGTTCTTC.

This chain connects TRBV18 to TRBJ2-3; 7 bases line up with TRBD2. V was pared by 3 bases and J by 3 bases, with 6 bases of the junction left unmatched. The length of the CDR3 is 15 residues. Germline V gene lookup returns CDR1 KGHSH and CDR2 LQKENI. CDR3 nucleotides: TGTGCCAGCTCACCTGAGCTAGCGGAAACAGATACGCAGTATTTT. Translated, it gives CASSPELAETDTQYF.

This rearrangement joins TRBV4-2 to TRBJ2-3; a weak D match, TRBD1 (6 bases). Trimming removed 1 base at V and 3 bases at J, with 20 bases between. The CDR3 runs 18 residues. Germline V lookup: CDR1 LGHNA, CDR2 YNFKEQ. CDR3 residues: CASSQGTWEQGKTDTQYF. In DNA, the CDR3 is TGTGCCAGCAGCCAAGGGACCTGGGAACAGGGAAAGACAGATACGCAGTATTTT.

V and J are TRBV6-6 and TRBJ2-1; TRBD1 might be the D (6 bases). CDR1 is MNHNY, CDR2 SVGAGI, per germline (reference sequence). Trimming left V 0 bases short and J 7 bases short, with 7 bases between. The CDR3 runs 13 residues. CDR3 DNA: TGTGCCAGCAGTTACTCTAGGGGGAATGAGCAGTTCTTC. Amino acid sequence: CASSYSRGNEQFF.

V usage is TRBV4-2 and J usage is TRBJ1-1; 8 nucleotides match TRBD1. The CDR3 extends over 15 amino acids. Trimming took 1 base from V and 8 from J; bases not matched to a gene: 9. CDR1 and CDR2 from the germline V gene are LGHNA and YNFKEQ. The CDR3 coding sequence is TGTGCCAGCAGCCAAGGAGCAGGACAGGGCGGAGAAGCTTTCTTT. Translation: CASSQGAGQGGEAFF.

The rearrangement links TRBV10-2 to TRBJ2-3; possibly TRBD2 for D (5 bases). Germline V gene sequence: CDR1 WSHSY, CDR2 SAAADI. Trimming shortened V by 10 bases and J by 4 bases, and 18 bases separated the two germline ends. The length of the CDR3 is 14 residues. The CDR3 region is CATKVGVTADTQYF. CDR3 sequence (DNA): TGCGCCACCAAAGTGGGAGTCACTGCAGATACGCAGTATTTT.

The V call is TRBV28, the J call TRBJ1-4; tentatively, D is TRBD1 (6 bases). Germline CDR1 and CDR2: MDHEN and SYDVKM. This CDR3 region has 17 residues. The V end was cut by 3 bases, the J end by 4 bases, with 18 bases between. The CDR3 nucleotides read TGTGCCAGCAGTTTTCCACCCGGGGGCGGGGTTAATGAAAAACTGTTTTTT. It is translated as CASSFPPGGGVNEKLFF.

In DNA, the CDR3 is TGCGCCAGCAGCTTGGCCACCGACAGCCTAACTCGGTACGAGCAGTACTTC. This gives the protein CASSLATDSLTRYEQYF. The chain links TRBV5-1 to TRBJ2-7; D is perhaps TRBD1 (5 bases). Per the germline V gene, CDR1 is SGHRS and CDR2 is YFSETQ. This CDR3 has 17 residues. V lost 0 bases, J lost 4 bases, and 20 bases lay in between.

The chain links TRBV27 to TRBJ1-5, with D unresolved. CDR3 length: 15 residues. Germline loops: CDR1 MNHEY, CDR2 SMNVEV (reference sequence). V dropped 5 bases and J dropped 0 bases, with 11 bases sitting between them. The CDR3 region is CASSPSTVSNQPQHF. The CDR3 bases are TGTGCCAGCAGTCCATCGACGGTTAGCAATCAGCCCCAGCATTTT.

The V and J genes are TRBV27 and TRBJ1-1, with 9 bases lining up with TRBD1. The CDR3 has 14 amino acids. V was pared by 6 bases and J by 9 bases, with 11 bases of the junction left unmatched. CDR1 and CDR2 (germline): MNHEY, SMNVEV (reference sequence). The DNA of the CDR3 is TGTGCCAGCAGGGGGACAGGGCAGAATTCCAAAGCTTTCTTT. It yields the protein CASRGTGQNSKAFF.

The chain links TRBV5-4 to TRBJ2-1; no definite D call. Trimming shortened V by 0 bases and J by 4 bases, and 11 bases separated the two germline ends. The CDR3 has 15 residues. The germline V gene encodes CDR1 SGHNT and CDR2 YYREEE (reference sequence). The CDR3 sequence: CASSLGSQIYNEQFF. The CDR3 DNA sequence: TGTGCCAGCAGCTTGGGGAGTCAGATATACAATGAGCAGTTCTTC.

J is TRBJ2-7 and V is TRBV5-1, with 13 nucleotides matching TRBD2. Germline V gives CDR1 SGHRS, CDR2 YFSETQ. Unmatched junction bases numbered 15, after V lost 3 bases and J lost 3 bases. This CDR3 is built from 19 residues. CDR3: CASSSQSGGRTSGGYEQYF. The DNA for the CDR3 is TGCGCCAGCAGCTCCCAATCGGGGGGAAGGACTAGCGGGGGCTACGAGCAGTACTTC. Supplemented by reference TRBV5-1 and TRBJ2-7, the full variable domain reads KAGVTQTPRYLIKTRGQQVTLSCSPISGHRSVSWYQQTPGQGLQFLFEYFSETQRNKGNFPGRFSGRQFSNSRSEMNVSTLELGDSALYLCASSSQSGGRTSGGYEQYFGPGTRLTVT.

The CDR3 protein is CASSLSPTTYGYTF. DNA of the CDR3: TGTGCCAGCAGCTTGAGCCCCACAACCTATGGCTACACCTTC. The rearrangement links TRBV5-5 to TRBJ1-2; unclear D gene. The V end lost 1 base, the J end lost 4 bases, and 11 bases lay between the germline ends. CDR1 and CDR2 from the germline V gene are SGHKS and YYEKEE (reference sequence). The CDR3 consists of 14 residues.

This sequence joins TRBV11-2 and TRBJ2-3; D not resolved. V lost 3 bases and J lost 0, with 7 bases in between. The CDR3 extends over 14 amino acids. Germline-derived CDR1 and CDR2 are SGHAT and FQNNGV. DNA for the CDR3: TGTGCCAGCAGCTTTGGTGCGAGCACAGATACGCAGTATTTT. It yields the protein CASSFGASTDTQYF. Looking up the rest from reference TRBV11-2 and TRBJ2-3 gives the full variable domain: EAGVAQSPRYKIIEKRQSVAFWCNPISGHATLYWYQQILGQGPKLLIQFQNNGVVDDSQLPKDRFSAERLKGVDSTLKIQPAKLEDSAVYLCASSFGASTDTQYFGPGTRLTVL.

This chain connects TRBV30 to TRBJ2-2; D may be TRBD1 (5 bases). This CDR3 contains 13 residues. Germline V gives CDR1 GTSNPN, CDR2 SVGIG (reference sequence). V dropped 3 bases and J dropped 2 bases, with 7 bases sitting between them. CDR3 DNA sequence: TGTGCCTGGAGAGGGGTTAACACCGGGGAGCTGTTTTTT. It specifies CAWRGVNTGELFF.

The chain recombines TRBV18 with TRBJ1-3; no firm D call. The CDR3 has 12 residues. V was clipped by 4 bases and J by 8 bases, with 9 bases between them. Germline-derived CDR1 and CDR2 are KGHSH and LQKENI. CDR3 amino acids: CASSLLGDTIYF. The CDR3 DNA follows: TGTGCCAGCTCACTACTCGGGGACACCATATATTTT. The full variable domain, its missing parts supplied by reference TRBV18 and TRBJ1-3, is NAGVMQNPRHLVRRRGQEARLRCSPMKGHSHVYWYRQLPEEGLKFMVYLQKENIIDESGMPKERFSAEFPKEGPSILRIQQVVRGDSAAYFCASSLLGDTIYFGEGSWLTVV.

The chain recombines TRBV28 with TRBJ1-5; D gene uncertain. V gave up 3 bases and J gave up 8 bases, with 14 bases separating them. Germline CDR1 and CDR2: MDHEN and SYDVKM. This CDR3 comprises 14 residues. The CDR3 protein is CASSLGGPAKPQHF. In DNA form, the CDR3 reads TGTGCCAGCAGTTTGGGAGGGCCCGCGAAGCCCCAGCATTTT.